Sequencing of this TCR beta chain was carried out in a study of T cells in Graves' hyperthyroidism and ophthalmopathy. Study-wide context: At initial diagnosis, before any treatment had begun, peripheral blood was obtained. Study-level results: In blood, most of the thyroid clonotypes expanded above 0.001 were also present.

Germline CDR1 and CDR2: SEHNR and FQNEAQ (reference sequence). The CDR3 has 19 residues. Trimming removed 4 bases at V and 7 bases at J, with 26 bases between. This clonotype was recorded many times. The antigen remains unidentified. RNA transcripts served as the template for amplifying TCR beta CDR3 regions. The HTBI primer set drove a first-round RT-PCR of the TCR CDR3. TCRdb reanalysed the multiplex PCR reads using MiXCR and keeps one entry per CDR3 protein. The table lists around 250,000 distinct CDR3 sequences, about a sixth of them singletons. This chain joins TRBV7-9 and TRBJ1-6, with D uncertain. The sample was blood. The receptor's source is a woman under 30 with Graves' ophthalmopathy. The CDR3 nucleotides are TGTGCCAGCAGCTCTGGGCCGGAGGGAAGCCGGAGCAAGAATTCACCCCTCCACTTT. Its protein product is CASSSGPEGSRSKNSPLHF.